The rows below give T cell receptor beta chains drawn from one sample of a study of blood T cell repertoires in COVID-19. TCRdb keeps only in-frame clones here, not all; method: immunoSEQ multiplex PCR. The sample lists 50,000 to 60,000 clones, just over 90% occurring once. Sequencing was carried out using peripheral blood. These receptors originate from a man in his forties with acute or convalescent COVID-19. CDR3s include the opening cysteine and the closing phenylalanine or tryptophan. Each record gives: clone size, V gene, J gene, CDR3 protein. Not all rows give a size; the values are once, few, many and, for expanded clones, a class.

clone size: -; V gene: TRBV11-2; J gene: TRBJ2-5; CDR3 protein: CASSFRTGSGETQYF
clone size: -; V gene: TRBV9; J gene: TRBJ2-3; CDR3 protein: CASTRGNADTQYF
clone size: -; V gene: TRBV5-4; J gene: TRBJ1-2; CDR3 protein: CASSLPQVEYGYTF
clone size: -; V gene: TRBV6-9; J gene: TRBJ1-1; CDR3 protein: CASRVVRDTEAFF
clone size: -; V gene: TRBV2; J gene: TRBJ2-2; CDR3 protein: CASSGIPQGATGELFF
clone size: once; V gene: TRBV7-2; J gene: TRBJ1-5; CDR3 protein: CASSLGQHSNQPQHF
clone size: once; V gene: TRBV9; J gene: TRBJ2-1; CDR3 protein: CASSVAAGVKTSEQFF
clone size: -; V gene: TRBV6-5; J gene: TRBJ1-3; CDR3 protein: CASSYSAGSENTIYF
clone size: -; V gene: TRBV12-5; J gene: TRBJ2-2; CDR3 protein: CASGLSTGELFF
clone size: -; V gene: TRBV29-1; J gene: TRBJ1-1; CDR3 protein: CSATIQMNTEAFF
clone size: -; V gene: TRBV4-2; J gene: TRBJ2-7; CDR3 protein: CASSQPGTVSYEQYF
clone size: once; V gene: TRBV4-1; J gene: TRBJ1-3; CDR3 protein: CASSLTPSSGNTIYF
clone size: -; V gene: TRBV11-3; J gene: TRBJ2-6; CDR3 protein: CASSFRGRGLTDGANVLTF
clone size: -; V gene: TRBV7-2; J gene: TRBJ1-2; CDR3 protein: CASSPRPGTGNYGYTF
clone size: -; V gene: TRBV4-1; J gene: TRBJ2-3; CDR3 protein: CASSQGGLASSTDTQYF
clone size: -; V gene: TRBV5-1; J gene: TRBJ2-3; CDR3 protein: CASSLVPGTGEDTQYF